This TCR beta chain was recorded in a study of T-cell memory formation after mild COVID-19. Turning to the study itself: In these data, TCR clusters were largely donor specific. General study points: Later expanders leaned CD4+, whereas clones that contracted between day 15 and 85 were balanced CD4/CD8. That cross-reactive memory joined was suggested by some responding clones appearing in pre-infection memory.

TCRdb re-called the 5' RACE reads with MiXCR, one entry per CDR3 protein. The sample yields about 560,000 distinct CDR3 sequences, 17% seen once. V was clipped by 3 bases and J by 6 bases; unmatched bases: 1. The CDR3 covers 12 residues. Germline values: CDR1 DFQATT, CDR2 SNEGSKA (reference sequence). As for this clonotype: No antigen is known for it.

The material sequenced was PBMCs or a T cell subset sorted from them (not recorded which). The V call is TRBV20-1, the J call TRBJ1-1; 10 nucleotides match TRBD1. The sequence was collected from an adult woman who had mild COVID-19 (a few samples of this study predate the infection). Cell type and time point are not known. The CDR3 is CSARTGGPEAFF. The CDR3 bases are TGCAGTGCTAGGACAGGGGGCCCTGAAGCTTTCTTT.